The 3 T cell receptor beta chains below all came from one sample that was sequenced in a study of blood T cell repertoires in COVID-19. Data came from immunoSEQ multiplex PCR; TCRdb stores just in-frame clones and leaves some out. The repertoire holds approximately 240,000 clones, with about four fifths as singletons. Sequenced: peripheral blood. The receptors here all came from a woman aged 30 to 39 who had recovered from COVID-19.

The chain carries TRBV5-1 and TRBJ1-1; 8 bases line up with TRBD1. The CDR3 is 16 residues long. Germline CDR1 reads SGHRS; CDR2 reads YFSETQ. With 0 bases clipped from V and 1 base from J, the junction kept 5 bases outside the gene matches. CDR3 in DNA: TGCGCCAGCAGCTTGGGGGACAGGACGTGGAACACTGAAGCTTTCTTT. It encodes CASSLGDRTWNTEAFF.

V usage is TRBV27 and J usage is TRBJ1-2, with D possibly being TRBD1 (6 bases). CDR3 length: 14 amino acids. Between the trimmed V and J ends, which lost 2 bases and 2 bases, there was a span of 9 bases. Germline values: CDR1 MNHEY, CDR2 SMNVEV (reference sequence). The CDR3 nucleotides are TGTGCCAGCAGTTTAACAGGGATCAACTATGGCTACACCTTC. Protein: CASSLTGINYGYTF.

The chain employs TRBV29-1 and TRBJ2-1, with D uncertain. Germline V gene lookup returns CDR1 SQVTM and CDR2 ANQGSEA. The V end lost 4 bases, the J end lost 9 bases, and 13 bases lay between the germline ends. There are 12 residues in the CDR3. The CDR3 reads CSVGFLVGEQFF. The CDR3 DNA is TGCAGCGTTGGTTTCCTAGTCGGTGAGCAGTTCTTC.